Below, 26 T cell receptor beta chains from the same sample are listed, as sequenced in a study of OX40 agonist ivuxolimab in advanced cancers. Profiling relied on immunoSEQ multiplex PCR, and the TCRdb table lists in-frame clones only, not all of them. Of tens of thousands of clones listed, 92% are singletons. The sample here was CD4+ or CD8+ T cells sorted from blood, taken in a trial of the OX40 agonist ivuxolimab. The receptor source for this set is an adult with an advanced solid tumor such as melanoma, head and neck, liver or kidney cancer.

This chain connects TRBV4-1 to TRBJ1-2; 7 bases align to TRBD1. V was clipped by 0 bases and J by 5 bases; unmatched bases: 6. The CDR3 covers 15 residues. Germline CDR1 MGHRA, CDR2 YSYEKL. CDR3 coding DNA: TGCGCCAGCAGCCAAGAAGGGACAGACCTTTATGGCTACACCTTC. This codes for CASSQEGTDLYGYTF.

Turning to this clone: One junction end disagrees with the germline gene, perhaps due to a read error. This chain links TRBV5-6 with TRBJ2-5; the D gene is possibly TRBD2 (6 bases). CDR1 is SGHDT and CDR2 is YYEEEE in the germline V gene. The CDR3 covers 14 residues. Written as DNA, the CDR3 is TGTGCCAGCAGCTTCGGGACTGCCTCAGTTATCGTAGACTTC. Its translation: CASSFGTASVIVDF.

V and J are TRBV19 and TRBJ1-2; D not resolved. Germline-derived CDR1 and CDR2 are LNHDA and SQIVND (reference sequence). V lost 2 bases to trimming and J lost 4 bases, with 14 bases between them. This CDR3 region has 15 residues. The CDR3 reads CASSIKDQTIYGYTF. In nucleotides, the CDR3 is TGTGCCAGTAGTATAAAAGACCAGACTATCTATGGCTACACCTTC.

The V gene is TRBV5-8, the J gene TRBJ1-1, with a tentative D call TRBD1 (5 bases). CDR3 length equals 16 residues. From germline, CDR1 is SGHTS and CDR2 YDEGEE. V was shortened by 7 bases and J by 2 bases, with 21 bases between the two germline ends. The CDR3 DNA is TGTGCCAGCCTCCTAGGAGGGACTGTGATCAACACTGAAGCTTTCTTT. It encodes CASLLGGTVINTEAFF.

The CDR3 DNA is TGTGCCATCAGTGAAAGACAGGGTCTAAGGAATGAGCAGTTCTTC. Protein sequence: CAISERQGLRNEQFF. The chain combines TRBV10-3 with TRBJ2-1; 7 bases fit TRBD1. The germline gives CDR1 ENHRY, CDR2 SYGVKD. The J segment lost 7 bases and the V segment lost 3 bases, leaving 9 bases of the junction unmatched. The CDR3 length is 15 residues.

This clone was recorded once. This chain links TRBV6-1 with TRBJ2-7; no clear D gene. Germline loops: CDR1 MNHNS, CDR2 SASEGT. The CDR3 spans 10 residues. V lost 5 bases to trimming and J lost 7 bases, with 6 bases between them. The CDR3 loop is CASSRGEQYF. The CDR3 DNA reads TGTGCCAGCAGTCGTGGGGAGCAGTACTTC.

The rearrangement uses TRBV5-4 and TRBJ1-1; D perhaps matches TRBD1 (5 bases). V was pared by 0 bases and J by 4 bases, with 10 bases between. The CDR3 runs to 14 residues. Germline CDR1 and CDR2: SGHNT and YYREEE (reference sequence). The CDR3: CASSLESGGTEAFF. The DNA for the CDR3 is TGTGCCAGCAGCTTGGAATCGGGGGGCACTGAAGCTTTCTTT.

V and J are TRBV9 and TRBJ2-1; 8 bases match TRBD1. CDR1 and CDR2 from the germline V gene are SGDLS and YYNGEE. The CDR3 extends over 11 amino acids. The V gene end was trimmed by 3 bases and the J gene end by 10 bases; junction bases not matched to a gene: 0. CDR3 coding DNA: TGTGCCAGCAGCGCAGGGGGCGAGCAGTTCTTC. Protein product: CASSAGGEQFF. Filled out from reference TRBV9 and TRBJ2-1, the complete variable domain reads DSGVTQTPKHLITATGQRVTLRCSPRSGDLSVYWYQQSLDQGLQFLIQYYNGEERAKGNILERFSAQQFPDLHSELNLSSLELGDSALYFCASSAGGEQFFGPGTRLTVL.

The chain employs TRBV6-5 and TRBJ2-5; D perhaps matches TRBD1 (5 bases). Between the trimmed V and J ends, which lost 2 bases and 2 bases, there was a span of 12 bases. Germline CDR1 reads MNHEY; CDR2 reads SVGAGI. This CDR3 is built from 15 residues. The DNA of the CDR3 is TGTGCCAGCAGTTACGGCCAGGGCTCACAAGAGACCCAGTACTTC. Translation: CASSYGQGSQETQYF.

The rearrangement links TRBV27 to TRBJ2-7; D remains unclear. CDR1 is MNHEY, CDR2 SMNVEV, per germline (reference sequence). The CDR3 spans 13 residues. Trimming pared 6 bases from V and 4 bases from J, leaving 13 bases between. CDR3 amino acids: CASSVARFYEQYF. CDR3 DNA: TGTGCCAGCAGCGTGGCGAGGTTTTACGAGCAGTACTTC.

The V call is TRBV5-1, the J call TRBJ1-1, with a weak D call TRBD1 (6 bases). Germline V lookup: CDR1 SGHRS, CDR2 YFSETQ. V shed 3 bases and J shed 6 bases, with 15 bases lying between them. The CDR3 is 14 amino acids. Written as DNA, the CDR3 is TGCGCCAGCAGCTGGGGAGCGGGGGCCCCTGAAGCTTTCTTT. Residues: CASSWGAGAPEAFF.

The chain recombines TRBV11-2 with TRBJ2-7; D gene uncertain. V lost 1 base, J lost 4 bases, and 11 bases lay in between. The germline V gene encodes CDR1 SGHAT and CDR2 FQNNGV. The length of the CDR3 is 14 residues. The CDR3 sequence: CASSLVYNGYEQYF. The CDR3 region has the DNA TGTGCCAGCAGCTTAGTCTACAACGGATACGAGCAGTACTTC.

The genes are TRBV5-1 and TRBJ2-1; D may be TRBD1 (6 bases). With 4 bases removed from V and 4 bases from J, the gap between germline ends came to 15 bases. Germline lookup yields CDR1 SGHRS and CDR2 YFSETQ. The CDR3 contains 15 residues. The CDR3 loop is CASSPTGHVYNEQFF. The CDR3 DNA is TGCGCCAGCAGCCCCACGGGACACGTATACAATGAGCAGTTCTTC. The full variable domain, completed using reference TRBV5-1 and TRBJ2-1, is KAGVTQTPRYLIKTRGQQVTLSCSPISGHRSVSWYQQTPGQGLQFLFEYFSETQRNKGNFPGRFSGRQFSNSRSEMNVSTLELGDSALYLCASSPTGHVYNEQFFGPGTRLTVL.

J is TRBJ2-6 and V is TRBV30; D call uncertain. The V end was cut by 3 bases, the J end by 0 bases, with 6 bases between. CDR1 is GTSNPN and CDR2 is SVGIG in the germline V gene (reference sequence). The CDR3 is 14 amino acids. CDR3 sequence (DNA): TGTGCCTGGAGGCAGGACTCTGGGGCCAACGTCCTGACTTTC. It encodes CAWRQDSGANVLTF.

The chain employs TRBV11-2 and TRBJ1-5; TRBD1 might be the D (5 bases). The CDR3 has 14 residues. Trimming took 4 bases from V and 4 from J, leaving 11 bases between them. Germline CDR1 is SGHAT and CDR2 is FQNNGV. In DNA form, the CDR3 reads TGTGCCAGCAGCTCTGGCAGGGATAATCAGCCCCAGCATTTT. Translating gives CASSSGRDNQPQHF.

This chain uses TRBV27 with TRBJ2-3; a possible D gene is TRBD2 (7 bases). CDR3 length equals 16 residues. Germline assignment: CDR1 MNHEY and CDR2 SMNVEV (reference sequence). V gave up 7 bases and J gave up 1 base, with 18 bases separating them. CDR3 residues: CASTRRAGAGTDTQYF. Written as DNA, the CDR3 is TGTGCCAGCACCCGGCGGGCGGGGGCAGGCACAGATACGCAGTATTTT.

CDR3 DNA: TGTGCCAGTAGTATCGCCCGGACTGGAAACACCATATATTTT. As protein: CASSIARTGNTIYF. This sequence joins TRBV19 and TRBJ1-3, with no clear D. The CDR3 covers 14 residues. The ends were cut back, 3 bases at V and 2 bases at J, with 8 bases in the middle. In germline, CDR1 is LNHDA, CDR2 SQIVND (reference sequence).

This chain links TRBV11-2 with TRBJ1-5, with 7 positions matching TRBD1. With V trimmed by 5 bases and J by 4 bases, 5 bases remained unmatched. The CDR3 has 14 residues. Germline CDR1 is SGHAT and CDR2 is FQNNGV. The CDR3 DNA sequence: TGTGCCAGCAGCCCAGGGGGTTTAAATCAGCCCCAGCATTTT. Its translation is CASSPGGLNQPQHF.

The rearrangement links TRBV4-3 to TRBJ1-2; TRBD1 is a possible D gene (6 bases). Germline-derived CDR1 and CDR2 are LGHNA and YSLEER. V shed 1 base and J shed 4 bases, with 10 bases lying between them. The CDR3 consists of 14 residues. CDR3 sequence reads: CASSQVGRGYGYTF. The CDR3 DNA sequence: TGCGCCAGCAGCCAAGTAGGCAGGGGCTATGGCTACACCTTC.

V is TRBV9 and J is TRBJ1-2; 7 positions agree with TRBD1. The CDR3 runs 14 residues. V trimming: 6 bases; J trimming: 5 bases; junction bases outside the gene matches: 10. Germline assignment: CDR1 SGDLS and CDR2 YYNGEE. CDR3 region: CASKGGTVGYGYTF. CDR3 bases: TGTGCCAGCAAAGGGGGCACAGTCGGGTATGGCTACACCTTC. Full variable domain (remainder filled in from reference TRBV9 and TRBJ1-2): DSGVTQTPKHLITATGQRVTLRCSPRSGDLSVYWYQQSLDQGLQFLIQYYNGEERAKGNILERFSAQQFPDLHSELNLSSLELGDSALYFCASKGGTVGYGYTFGSGTRLTVV.

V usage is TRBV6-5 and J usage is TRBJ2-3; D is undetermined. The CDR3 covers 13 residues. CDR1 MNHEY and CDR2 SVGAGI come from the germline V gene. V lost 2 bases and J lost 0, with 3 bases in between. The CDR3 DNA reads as TGTGCCAGCAGTTACCTTAGCACAGATACGCAGTATTTT. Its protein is CASSYLSTDTQYF.

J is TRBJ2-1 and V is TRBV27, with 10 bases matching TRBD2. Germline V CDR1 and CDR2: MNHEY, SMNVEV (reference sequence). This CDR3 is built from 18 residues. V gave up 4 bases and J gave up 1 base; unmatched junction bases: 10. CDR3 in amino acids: CASSSLAGGGFSYNEQFF. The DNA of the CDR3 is TGTGCCAGCAGTTCCTTAGCGGGGGGCGGTTTTTCCTACAATGAGCAGTTCTTC.

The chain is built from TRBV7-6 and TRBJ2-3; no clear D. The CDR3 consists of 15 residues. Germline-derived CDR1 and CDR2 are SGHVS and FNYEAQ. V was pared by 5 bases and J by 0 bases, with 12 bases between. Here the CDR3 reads CASSAATGSTDTQYF. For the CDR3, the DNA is TGTGCCAGCAGCGCCGCCACTGGGAGCACAGATACGCAGTATTTT.

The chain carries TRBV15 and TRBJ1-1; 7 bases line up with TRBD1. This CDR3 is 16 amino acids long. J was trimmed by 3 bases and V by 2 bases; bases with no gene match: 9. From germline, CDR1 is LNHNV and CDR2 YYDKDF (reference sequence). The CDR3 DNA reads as TGTGCCACCAGCAGACTAACAACAGGGGCGGACACTGAAGCTTTCTTT. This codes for CATSRLTTGADTEAFF.

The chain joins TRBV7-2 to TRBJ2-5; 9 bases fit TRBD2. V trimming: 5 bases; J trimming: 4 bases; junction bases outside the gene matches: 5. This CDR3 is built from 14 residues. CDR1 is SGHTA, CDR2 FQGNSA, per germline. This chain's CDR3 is CASSPSGVGETQYF. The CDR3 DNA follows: TGTGCCAGCAGCCCTAGCGGGGTAGGAGAGACCCAGTACTTC. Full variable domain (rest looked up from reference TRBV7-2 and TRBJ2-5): GAGVSQSPSNKVTEKGKDVELRCDPISGHTALYWYRQSLGQGLEFLIYFQGNSAPDKSGLPSDRFSAERTGGSVSTLTIQRTQQEDSAVYLCASSPSGVGETQYFGPGTRLLVL.

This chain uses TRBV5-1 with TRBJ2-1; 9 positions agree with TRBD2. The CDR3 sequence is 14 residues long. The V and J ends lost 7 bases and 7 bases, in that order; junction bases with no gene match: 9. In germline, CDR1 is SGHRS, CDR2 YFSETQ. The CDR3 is CASATSGLMNEQFF. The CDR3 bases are TGCGCCAGCGCTACTAGCGGGTTAATGAATGAGCAGTTCTTC.